The 17 T cell receptor beta chains listed next were all sequenced from one sample in a study of shared T cell receptors in the human thymus. TCRdb's copy holds only in-frame clones and misses some; the assay was immunoSEQ multiplex PCR. The sample has roughly 660,000 clones, approximately 88% seen once; the top ten hold around 0.0099%. These records were also assigned to another study, of human thymus T cells.

The sequencing input was thymocytes. The receptor set was obtained from a boy under three years old with a congenital heart defect.

This chain links TRBV28 with TRBJ1-3, with D hard to call. V gave up 4 bases and J gave up 1 base, with 5 bases separating them. This CDR3 has 13 residues. Germline CDR1 MDHEN, CDR2 SYDVKM. This chain's CDR3 is CASSSGSGNTIYF. CDR3 DNA: TGTGCCAGCAGTTCCGGGTCTGGAAACACCATATATTTT.

The chain recombines TRBV4-3 with TRBJ2-2; unclear D gene. Trimming removed 1 base from V and 0 bases from J, with 12 bases in between. Germline V gene lookup returns CDR1 LGHNA and CDR2 YSLEER. This CDR3 is 17 amino acids long. As DNA, the CDR3 is TGCGCCAGCAGCCAAGTATCCCCCGAGTCGAACACCGGGGAGCTGTTTTTT. Translation: CASSQVSPESNTGELFF.

J is TRBJ2-1 and V is TRBV7-9; D is possibly TRBD2 (6 bases). The CDR3 extends over 16 amino acids. V lost 3 bases to trimming and J lost 5 bases, with 17 bases between them. In germline, CDR1 is SEHNR, CDR2 FQNEAQ (reference sequence). Here the CDR3 reads CASSLGREGGNNEQFF. CDR3 in DNA: TGTGCCAGCAGCTTGGGGAGAGAGGGAGGAAACAATGAGCAGTTCTTC.

This chain uses TRBV7-6 with TRBJ2-5; D unclear. CDR3 length: 16 amino acids. Per the germline V gene, CDR1 is SGHVS and CDR2 is FNYEAQ. The V end was cut by 4 bases, the J end by 0 bases, with 15 bases between. The CDR3 coding sequence is TGTGCCAGCAGCTACTCACCGACACCCCACCAAGAGACCCAGTACTTC. It yields the protein CASSYSPTPHQETQYF.

The chain employs TRBV5-6 and TRBJ2-1; 11 bases match TRBD1. CDR3 length: 17 residues. J gave up 8 bases and V 4 bases, and 14 bases lay outside the gene matches. The germline gives CDR1 SGHDT, CDR2 YYEEEE. CDR3 loop: CASSAPGWGQGEDEQFF. The CDR3 DNA is TGTGCCAGCAGCGCCCCTGGGTGGGGACAGGGGGAGGATGAGCAGTTCTTC.

The rearrangement joins TRBV5-1 to TRBJ1-1; 7 bases are shared with TRBD1. Germline V lookup: CDR1 SGHRS, CDR2 YFSETQ. The CDR3 length is 17 residues. V was clipped by 0 bases and J by 1 base; unmatched bases: 9. Written as DNA, the CDR3 is TGCGCCAGCAGCTTGGGGGGCCAGACAGGGAGGAACACTGAAGCTTTCTTT. Translated: CASSLGGQTGRNTEAFF.

The chain is built from TRBV19 and TRBJ2-3; D is possibly TRBD2 (6 bases). The CDR3 runs 14 residues. Trimming pared 6 bases from V and 4 bases from J, leaving 14 bases between. The V gene's germline CDR1 is LNHDA and CDR2 SQIVND (reference sequence). This chain's CDR3 is CASRWIGGADTQYF. DNA for the CDR3: TGTGCCAGTAGGTGGATCGGGGGAGCAGATACGCAGTATTTT.

This sequence joins TRBV5-1 and TRBJ2-3; possibly TRBD2 for D (6 bases). Trimming removed 1 base at V and 1 base at J, with 13 bases between. Per the germline V gene, CDR1 is SGHRS and CDR2 is YFSETQ. CDR3 size: 16 residues. The CDR3 sequence is CASSLCGERGTDTQYF. As DNA, the CDR3 is TGCGCCAGCAGCTTGTGTGGTGAGCGGGGCACAGATACGCAGTATTTT.

The V gene is TRBV13, the J gene TRBJ1-1, with a weak D call TRBD1 (5 bases). V dropped 0 bases and J dropped 4 bases, with 12 bases sitting between them. The germline V gene encodes CDR1 PRHDT and CDR2 FYEKMQ (reference sequence). There are 15 residues in the CDR3. The CDR3 sequence: CASSLGAVRGTEAFF. CDR3 sequence (DNA): TGTGCCAGCAGCTTAGGTGCAGTAAGGGGCACTGAAGCTTTCTTT.

The rearrangement links TRBV5-1 to TRBJ2-1, with TRBD2 as a possible D gene (7 bases). V was pared by 0 bases and J by 5 bases, with 15 bases between. The CDR3 extends over 16 amino acids. Looked up from germline, CDR1 is SGHRS and CDR2 is YFSETQ. CDR3 residues: CASSLEGGPVHNEQFF. DNA for the CDR3: TGCGCCAGCAGCTTGGAGGGGGGGCCGGTCCACAATGAGCAGTTCTTC.

This sequence joins TRBV28 and TRBJ1-5, with D possibly being TRBD1 (6 bases). The germline gives CDR1 MDHEN, CDR2 SYDVKM. The germline V and J ends were trimmed by 4 bases and 7 bases, with 20 bases remaining between them. This CDR3 spans 16 amino acids. This CDR3 reads CASSYPPVRGHQPQHF. Written as DNA, the CDR3 is TGTGCCAGCAGTTACCCTCCAGTCAGGGGACACCAGCCCCAGCATTTT.

The chain employs TRBV11-2 and TRBJ2-1; TRBD2 matches at 8 bases. The CDR3 length is 15 residues. J was trimmed by 7 bases and V by 5 bases; bases with no gene match: 10. CDR1 SGHAT and CDR2 FQNNGV come from the germline V gene. This CDR3 reads CASSRIAGNKNEQFF. The DNA for the CDR3 is TGTGCCAGCAGCCGGATAGCGGGAAATAAGAATGAGCAGTTCTTC. The whole variable domain, filled in from reference TRBV11-2 and TRBJ2-1, reads EAGVAQSPRYKIIEKRQSVAFWCNPISGHATLYWYQQILGQGPKLLIQFQNNGVVDDSQLPKDRFSAERLKGVDSTLKIQPAKLEDSAVYLCASSRIAGNKNEQFFGPGTRLTVL.

In this sample, this clone turned up once. The chain recombines TRBV30 with TRBJ1-1; possible D gene TRBD1, 6 bases. The germline V gene encodes CDR1 GTSNPN and CDR2 SVGIG (reference sequence). This CDR3 has 11 amino acids. The germline V and J ends were trimmed by 5 bases and 8 bases, with 12 bases remaining between them. CDR3 nucleotide sequence: TGTGCCTGGGTGGACAGAGAGGAAGCTTTCTTT. Amino acid sequence: CAWVDREEAFF.

V usage is TRBV11-2 and J usage is TRBJ2-6; a possible D gene is TRBD2 (6 bases). V was clipped by 1 base and J by 0 bases, with 13 bases between them. The CDR3 consists of 18 residues. The V gene's germline CDR1 is SGHAT and CDR2 FQNNGV. As DNA, the CDR3 is TGTGCCAGCAGCTTAGGGGCGGGACCCACCTCTGGGGCCAACGTCCTGACTTTC. Amino acid sequence: CASSLGAGPTSGANVLTF.

The J gene is TRBJ2-2, the V gene TRBV29-1; no reliable D call. The CDR3 covers 13 residues. Germline CDR1 SQVTM, CDR2 ANQGSEA. Trimming took 5 bases from V and 6 from J, leaving 13 bases between them. CDR3 DNA sequence: TGCAGCGTTCCAAATGAGAGGTCCGGGGAGCTGTTTTTT. Translated, it gives CSVPNERSGELFF.

This chain uses TRBV6-5 with TRBJ2-2; D not certain. V was shortened by 3 bases and J by 3 bases, with 8 bases between the two germline ends. CDR1 MNHEY and CDR2 SVGAGI come from the germline V gene. The CDR3 loop spans 14 amino acids. CDR3: CASSYDTYTGELFF. CDR3 nucleotides: TGTGCCAGCAGTTATGACACTTACACCGGGGAGCTGTTTTTT.

V usage is TRBV6-6 and J usage is TRBJ2-3; perhaps TRBD2 as D (5 bases). This CDR3 has 14 amino acids. V was cut by 0 bases and J by 6 bases, with 10 bases left in between. Per germline, CDR1 MNHNY and CDR2 SVGAGI (reference sequence). Here the CDR3 reads CASSYSPLADTQYF. The CDR3 nucleotides read TGTGCCAGCAGTTACTCACCGTTAGCGGATACGCAGTATTTT.